The 2 T cell receptor beta chains listed next were all sequenced from one sample in a study of T cell responses to AZD1222 COVID-19 vaccine (dated by TCRdb to about 2021). The sample's time point label is to be understood as: baseline before first vaccination. Library prep was done by the immunoSEQ multiplex PCR assay. TCRdb provides this immuneACCESS table in a form limited to in-frame rearrangements. Some clones are lacking; in checked studies, under half of them reflect an unresolved V gene, and why the rest are absent is not known. This sample gives more than 85,000 clones in total; approximately 78% of them show up just once. The ten largest clones add up to roughly 21% of the sample. The material was peripheral blood, obtained on day 0 of AZD1222 vaccination. These receptors were collected from an adult in good health.

The chain combines TRBV10-3 with TRBJ2-3, with 10 bases that match TRBD2. Per the germline V gene, CDR1 is ENHRY and CDR2 is SYGVKD. Trimming took 2 bases from V and 6 from J; bases not matched to a gene: 2. The CDR3 consists of 14 residues. Written as DNA, the CDR3 is TGTGCCATCAGTGAGGGGACTAGCGTTGATACGCAGTATTTT. Translated: CAISEGTSVDTQYF.

The chain employs TRBV9 and TRBJ2-7, with TRBD1 identical over 10 bases. Germline V lookup: CDR1 SGDLS, CDR2 YYNGEE. V lost 3 bases to trimming and J lost 7 bases; unmatched junction nucleotides: 7. The CDR3 is 14 amino acids. For the CDR3, the DNA is TGTGCCAGCAGCGGCACCGGGACAGGGGTGGAGCAGTACTTC. Translating it yields CASSGTGTGVEQYF.